This record looks at one T cell receptor beta chain sequence and its context. Clones were read by immunoSEQ multiplex PCR, and TCRdb kept only the in-frame ones, dropping some. The sample holds around 110,000 clones, 93% seen once. This specimen belongs to a study of control samples from healthy donors and cancer patients. Losses at the gene ends were 0 bases for V and 10 bases for J; bases not matched to a gene: 4. The germline gives CDR1 SGHNT, CDR2 YYREEE (reference sequence). This CDR3 contains 13 residues. This receptor was taken from a man aged 25 to 40 in good health. Sequencing was done on a sample of blood. The chain couples TRBV5-4 to TRBJ2-1; the match to TRBD2 covers 7 bases. CDR3 region: CASSLAPTSEQFF. The DNA for the CDR3 is TGTGCCAGCAGCTTGGCCCCGACTAGCGAGCAGTTCTTC.